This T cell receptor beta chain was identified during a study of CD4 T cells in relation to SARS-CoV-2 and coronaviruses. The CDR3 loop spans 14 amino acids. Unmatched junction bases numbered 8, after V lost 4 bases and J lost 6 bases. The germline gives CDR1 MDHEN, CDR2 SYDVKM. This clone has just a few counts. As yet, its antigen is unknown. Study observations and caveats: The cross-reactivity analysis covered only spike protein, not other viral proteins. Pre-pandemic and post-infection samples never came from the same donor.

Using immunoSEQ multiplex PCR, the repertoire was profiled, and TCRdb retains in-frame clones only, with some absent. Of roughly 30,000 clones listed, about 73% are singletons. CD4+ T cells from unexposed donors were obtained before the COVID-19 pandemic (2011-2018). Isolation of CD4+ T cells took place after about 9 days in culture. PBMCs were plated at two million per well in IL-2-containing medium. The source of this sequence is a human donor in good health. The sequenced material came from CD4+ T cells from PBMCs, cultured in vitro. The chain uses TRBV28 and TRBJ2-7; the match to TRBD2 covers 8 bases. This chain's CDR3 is CASSSGTSMREQYF. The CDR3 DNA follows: TGTGCCAGCAGTTCCGGGACTAGTATGCGCGAGCAGTACTTC.